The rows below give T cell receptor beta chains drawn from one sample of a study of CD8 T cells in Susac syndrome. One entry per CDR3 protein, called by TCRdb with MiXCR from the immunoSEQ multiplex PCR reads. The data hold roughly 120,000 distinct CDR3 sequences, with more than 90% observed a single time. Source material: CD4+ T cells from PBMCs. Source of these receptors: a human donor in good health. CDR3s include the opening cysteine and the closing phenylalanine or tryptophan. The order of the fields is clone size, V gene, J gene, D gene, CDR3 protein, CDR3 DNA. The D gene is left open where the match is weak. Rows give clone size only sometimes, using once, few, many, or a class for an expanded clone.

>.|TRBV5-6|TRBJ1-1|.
CASSLRQHTEAFF
TGTGCCAGCAGCTTGAGGCAGCACACTGAAGCTTTCTTT
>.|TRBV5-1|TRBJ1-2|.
CASSPERDYGYTF
TGCGCCAGCAGCCCCGAAAGGGACTATGGCTACACCTTC
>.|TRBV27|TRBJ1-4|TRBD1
CASRKTGNEKLFF
TGTGCCAGCAGAAAGACAGGGAATGAAAAACTGTTTTTT
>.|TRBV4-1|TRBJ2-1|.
CASSQERGDNEQFF
TGCGCCAGCAGCCAAGAAAGGGGGGACAATGAGCAGTTCTTC
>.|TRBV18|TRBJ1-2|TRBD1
CASSLSDRDGYTF
TGTGCCAGCTCACTCTCGGACAGGGACGGCTACACCTTC
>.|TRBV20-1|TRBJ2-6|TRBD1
CSASGQGALLGANVLTF
TGCAGTGCCTCCGGACAGGGGGCCCTACTGGGGGCCAACGTCCTGACTTTC
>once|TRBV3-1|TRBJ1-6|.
CASSQINSNSPLHF
TGTGCCAGCAGCCAAATCAACAGTAATTCACCCCTCCACTTT
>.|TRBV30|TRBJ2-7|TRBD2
CAWSVTHITSGRNEQYF
TGTGCCTGGAGTGTAACCCATATAACTAGCGGGAGAAACGAGCAGTACTTC
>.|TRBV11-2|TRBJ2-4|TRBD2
CASSSSLAGRNIQYF
TGTGCCAGCAGTTCGTCACTAGCGGGACGTAACATTCAGTACTTC
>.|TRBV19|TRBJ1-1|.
CASSRTRTLTEAFF
TGTGCCAGTAGTAGGACGAGGACGCTCACTGAAGCTTTCTTT
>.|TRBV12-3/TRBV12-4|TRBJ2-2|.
CASSSLTGELFF
TGTGCCAGCAGTTCGCTCACCGGGGAGCTGTTTTTT
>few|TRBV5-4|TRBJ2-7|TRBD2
CASSPTSGRAGEQYF
TGTGCCAGCAGCCCAACTAGCGGGAGGGCCGGGGAGCAGTACTTC
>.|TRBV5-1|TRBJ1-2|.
CASSLEKQHYGYTF
TGCGCCAGCAGCTTGGAAAAGCAACACTATGGCTACACCTTC
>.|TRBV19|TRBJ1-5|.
CASKVDRYGNQPQHF
TGTGCCAGTAAGGTGGATCGGTATGGCAATCAGCCCCAGCATTTT
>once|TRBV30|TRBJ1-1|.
CAWIMISMNTEAFF
TGTGCCTGGATTATGATTTCCATGAACACTGAAGCTTTCTTT
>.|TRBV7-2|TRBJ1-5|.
CASSRQNQPQHF
TGTGCCAGCAGCCGACAAAATCAGCCCCAGCATTTT
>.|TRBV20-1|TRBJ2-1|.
CSAREFPIYNEQFF
TGCAGTGCTAGAGAGTTTCCGATCTACAATGAGCAGTTCTTC
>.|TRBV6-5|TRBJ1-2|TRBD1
CASSRGQGFHGYTF
TGTGCCAGCAGCCGAGGACAGGGCTTCCATGGCTACACCTTC
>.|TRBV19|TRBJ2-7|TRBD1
CASSTTGNYEQYF
TGTGCCAGTAGCACGACAGGGAACTACGAGCAGTACTTC
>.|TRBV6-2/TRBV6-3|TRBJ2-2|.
CASSRYTTNTGELFF
TGTGCCAGCAGCCGATATACAACGAACACCGGGGAGCTGTTTTTT
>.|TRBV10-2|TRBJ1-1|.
CASSLQGATEAFF
TGCGCCAGCAGTTTGCAGGGCGCCACTGAAGCTTTCTTT
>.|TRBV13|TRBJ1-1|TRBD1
CASSLEEGQVNTEAFF
TGTGCCAGCAGCTTAGAAGAAGGACAGGTGAACACTGAAGCTTTCTTT
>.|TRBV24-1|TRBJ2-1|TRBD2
CATSDPLAGPYNEQFF
TGTGCCACCAGTGACCCACTAGCGGGACCCTACAATGAGCAGTTCTTC
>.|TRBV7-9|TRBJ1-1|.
CASSWGAGNTEAFF
TGTGCCAGCTCCTGGGGGGCCGGTAACACTGAAGCTTTCTTT
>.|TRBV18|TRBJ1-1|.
CASSVQKNTEAFF
TGTGCCAGCTCAGTACAGAAGAACACTGAAGCTTTCTTT
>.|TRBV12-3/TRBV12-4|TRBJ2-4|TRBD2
CATTLAGGPSDIQYF
TGTGCCACTACGCTAGCGGGAGGGCCGTCGGACATTCAGTACTTC
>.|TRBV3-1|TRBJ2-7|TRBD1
CASRGTGGVLFSYEQYF
TGTGCCAGCAGGGGGACAGGGGGCGTTCTTTTTTCCTACGAGCAGTACTTC
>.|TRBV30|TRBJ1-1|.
CAWSAQGPPSAFF
TGTGCCTGGAGTGCCCAGGGCCCCCCCTCAGCTTTCTTT
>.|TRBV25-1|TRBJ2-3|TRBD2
CASSGLAGGDTQYF
TGTGCCAGCAGTGGCCTAGCGGGGGGAGATACGCAGTATTTT
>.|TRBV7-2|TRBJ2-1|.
CASSLEVSYNEQFF
TGTGCCAGCAGCTTAGAGGTCTCCTACAATGAGCAGTTCTTC